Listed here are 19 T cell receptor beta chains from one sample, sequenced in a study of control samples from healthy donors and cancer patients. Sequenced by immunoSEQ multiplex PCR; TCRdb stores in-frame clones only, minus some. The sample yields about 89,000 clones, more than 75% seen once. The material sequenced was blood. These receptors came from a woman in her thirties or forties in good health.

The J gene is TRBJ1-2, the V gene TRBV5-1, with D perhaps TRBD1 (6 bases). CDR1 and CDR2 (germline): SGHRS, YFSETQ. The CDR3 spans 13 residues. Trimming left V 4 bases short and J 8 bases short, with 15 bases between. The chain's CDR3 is CASSRDTLGGYTF. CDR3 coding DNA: TGCGCCAGCAGCCGGGACACTCTGGGAGGCTACACCTTC.

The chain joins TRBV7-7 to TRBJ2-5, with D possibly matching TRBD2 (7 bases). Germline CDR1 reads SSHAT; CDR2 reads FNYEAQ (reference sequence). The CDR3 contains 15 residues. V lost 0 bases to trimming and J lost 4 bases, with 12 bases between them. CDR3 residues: CASSLAGGPGETQYF. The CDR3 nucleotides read TGTGCCAGCAGCTTAGCGGGGGGGCCTGGAGAGACCCAGTACTTC.

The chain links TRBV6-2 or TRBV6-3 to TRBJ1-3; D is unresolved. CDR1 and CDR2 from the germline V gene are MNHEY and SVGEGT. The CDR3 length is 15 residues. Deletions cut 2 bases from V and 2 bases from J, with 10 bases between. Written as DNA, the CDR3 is TGTGCCAGCAGTTACCGCCCGGCAGCTGGAAACACCATATATTTT. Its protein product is CASSYRPAAGNTIYF.

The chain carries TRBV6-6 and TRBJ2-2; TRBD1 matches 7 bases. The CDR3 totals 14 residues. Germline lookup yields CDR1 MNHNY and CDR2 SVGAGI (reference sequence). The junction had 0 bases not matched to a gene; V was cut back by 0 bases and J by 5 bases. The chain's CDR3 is CASSYSTGTGELFF. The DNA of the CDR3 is TGTGCCAGCAGTTACTCGACAGGGACCGGGGAGCTGTTTTTT.

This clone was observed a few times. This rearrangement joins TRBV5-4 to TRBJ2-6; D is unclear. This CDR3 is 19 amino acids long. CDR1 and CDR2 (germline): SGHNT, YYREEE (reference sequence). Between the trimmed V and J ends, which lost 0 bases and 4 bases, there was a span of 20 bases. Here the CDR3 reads CASSLAGWVEFRGANVLTF. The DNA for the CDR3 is TGTGCCAGCAGCTTGGCCGGTTGGGTCGAATTTAGAGGGGCCAACGTCCTGACTTTC.

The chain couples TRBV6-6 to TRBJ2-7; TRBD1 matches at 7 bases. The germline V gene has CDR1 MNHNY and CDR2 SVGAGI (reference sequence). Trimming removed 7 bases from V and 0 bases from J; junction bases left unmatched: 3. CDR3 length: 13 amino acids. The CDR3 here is CASKGTASYEQYF. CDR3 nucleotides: TGTGCCAGCAAAGGGACAGCCTCCTACGAGCAGTACTTC.

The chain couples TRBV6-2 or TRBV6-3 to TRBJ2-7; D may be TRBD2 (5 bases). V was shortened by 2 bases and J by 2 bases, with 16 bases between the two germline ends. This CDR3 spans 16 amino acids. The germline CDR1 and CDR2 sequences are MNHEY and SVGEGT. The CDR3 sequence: CASSYKGSGPTYEQYF. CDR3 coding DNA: TGTGCCAGCAGTTACAAGGGCAGCGGTCCTACCTACGAGCAGTACTTC.

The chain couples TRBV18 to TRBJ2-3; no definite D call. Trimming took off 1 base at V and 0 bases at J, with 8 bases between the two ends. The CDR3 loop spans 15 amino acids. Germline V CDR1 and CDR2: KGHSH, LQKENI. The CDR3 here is CASSPQGSSTDTQYF. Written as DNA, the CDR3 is TGTGCCAGCTCACCACAGGGCTCAAGCACAGATACGCAGTATTTT.

The chain's CDR3 is CASSLMDSAKETQYF. CDR3 coding DNA: TGTGCCAGCAGCTTGATGGACAGCGCAAAAGAGACCCAGTACTTC. The chain uses TRBV5-5 and TRBJ2-5; D is possibly TRBD1 (6 bases). Looked up from germline, CDR1 is SGHKS and CDR2 is YYEKEE (reference sequence). The V end was cut by 1 base, the J end by 3 bases, with 13 bases between. The CDR3 sequence is 15 residues long. Full variable domain (outside the CDR3, taken from reference TRBV5-5 and TRBJ2-5): DAGVTQSPTHLIKTRGQQVTLRCSPISGHKSVSWYQQVLGQGPQFIFQYYEKEERGRGNFPDRFSARQFPNYSSELNVNALLLGDSALYLCASSLMDSAKETQYFGPGTRLLVL.

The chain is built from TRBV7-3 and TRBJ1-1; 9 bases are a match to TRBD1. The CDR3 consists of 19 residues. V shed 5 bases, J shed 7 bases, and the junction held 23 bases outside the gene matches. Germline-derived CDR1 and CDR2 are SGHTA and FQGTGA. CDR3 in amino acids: CASSPKGARDRETANEAFF. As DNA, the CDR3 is TGTGCCAGCAGCCCGAAGGGGGCTCGGGACAGGGAGACAGCTAATGAAGCTTTCTTT.

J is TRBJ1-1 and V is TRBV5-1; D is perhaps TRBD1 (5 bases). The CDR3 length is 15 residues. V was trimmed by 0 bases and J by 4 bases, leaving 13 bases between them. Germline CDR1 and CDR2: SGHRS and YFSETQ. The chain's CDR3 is CASSLVGGSSTEAFF. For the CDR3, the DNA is TGCGCCAGCAGCTTGGTTGGGGGTTCGTCCACTGAAGCTTTCTTT.

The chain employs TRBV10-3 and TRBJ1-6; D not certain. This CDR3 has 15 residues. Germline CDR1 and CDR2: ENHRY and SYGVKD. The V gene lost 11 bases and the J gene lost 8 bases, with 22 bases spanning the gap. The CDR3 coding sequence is TGTGCCTCAGCAGGAAAGACGTCTCAGGATTCACCCCTCCACTTT. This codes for CASAGKTSQDSPLHF.

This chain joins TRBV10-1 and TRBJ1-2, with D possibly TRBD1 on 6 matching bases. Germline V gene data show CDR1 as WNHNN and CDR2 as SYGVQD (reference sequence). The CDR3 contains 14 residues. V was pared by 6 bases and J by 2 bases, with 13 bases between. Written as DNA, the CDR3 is TGCGCCAGCAGCGGGACCAGGGGAAACTATGGCTACACCTTC. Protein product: CASSGTRGNYGYTF.

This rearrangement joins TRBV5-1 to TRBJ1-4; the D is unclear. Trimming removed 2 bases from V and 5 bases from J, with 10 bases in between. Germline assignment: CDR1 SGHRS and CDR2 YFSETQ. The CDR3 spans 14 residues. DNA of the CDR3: TGCGCCAGCAGCTTAGGTACTTTCAATGAAAAACTGTTTTTT. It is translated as CASSLGTFNEKLFF.

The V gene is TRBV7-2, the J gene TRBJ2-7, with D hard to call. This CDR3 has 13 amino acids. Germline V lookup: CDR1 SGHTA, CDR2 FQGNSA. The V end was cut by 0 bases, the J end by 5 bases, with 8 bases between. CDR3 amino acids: CASSLARNDEQYF. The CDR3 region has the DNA TGTGCCAGCAGCTTAGCGCGGAACGACGAGCAGTACTTC.

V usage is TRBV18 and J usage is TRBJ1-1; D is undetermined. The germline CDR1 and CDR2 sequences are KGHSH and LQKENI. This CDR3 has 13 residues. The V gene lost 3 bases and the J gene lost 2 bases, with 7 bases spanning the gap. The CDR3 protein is CASSPSLNTEAFF. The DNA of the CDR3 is TGTGCCAGCTCACCTTCTCTCAACACTGAAGCTTTCTTT.

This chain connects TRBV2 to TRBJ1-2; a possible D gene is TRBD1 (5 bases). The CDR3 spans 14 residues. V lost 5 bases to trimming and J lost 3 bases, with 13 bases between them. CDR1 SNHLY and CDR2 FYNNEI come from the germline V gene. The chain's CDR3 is CASSSPRVDYGYTF. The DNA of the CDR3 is TGTGCCAGCAGTAGTCCCAGGGTTGACTATGGCTACACCTTC.

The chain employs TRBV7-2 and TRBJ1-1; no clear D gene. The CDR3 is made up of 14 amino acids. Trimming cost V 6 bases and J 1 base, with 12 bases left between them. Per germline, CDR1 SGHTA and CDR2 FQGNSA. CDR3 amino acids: CASRPDVQNTEAFF. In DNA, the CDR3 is TGTGCCAGCAGACCTGACGTCCAGAACACTGAAGCTTTCTTT.

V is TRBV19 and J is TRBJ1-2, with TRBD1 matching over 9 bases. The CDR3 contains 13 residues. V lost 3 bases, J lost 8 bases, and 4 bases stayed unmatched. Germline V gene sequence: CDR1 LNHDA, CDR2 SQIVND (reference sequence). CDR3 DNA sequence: TGTGCCAGTAGTATTGGGACAGGGAGCGGCTACACCTTC. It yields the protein CASSIGTGSGYTF.